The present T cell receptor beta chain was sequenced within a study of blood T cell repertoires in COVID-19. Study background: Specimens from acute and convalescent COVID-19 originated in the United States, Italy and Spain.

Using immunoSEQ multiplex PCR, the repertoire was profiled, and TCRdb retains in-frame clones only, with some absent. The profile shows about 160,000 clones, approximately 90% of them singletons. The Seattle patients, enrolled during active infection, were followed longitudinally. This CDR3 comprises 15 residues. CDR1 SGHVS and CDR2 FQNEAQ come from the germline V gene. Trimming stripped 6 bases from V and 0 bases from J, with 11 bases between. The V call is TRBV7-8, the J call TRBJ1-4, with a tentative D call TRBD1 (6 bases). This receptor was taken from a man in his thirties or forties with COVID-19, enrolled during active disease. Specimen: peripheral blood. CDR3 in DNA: TGTGCCAGCAGTCTAGACAGGACAACTAATGAAAAACTGTTTTTT. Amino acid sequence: CASSLDRTTNEKLFF.